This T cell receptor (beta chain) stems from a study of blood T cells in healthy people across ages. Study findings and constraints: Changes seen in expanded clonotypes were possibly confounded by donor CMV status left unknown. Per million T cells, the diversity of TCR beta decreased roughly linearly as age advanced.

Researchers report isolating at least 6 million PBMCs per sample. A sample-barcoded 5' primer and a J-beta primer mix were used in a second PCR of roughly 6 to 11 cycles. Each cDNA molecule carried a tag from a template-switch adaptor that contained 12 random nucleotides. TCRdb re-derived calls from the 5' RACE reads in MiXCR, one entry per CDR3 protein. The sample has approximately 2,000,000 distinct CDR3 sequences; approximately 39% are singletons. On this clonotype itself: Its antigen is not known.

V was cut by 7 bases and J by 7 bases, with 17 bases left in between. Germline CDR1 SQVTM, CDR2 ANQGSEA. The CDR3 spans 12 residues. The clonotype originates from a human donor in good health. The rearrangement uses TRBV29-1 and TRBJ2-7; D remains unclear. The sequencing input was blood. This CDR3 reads CSAVTRTFEQYF. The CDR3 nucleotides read TGCAGCGCCGTTACGCGTACATTTGAGCAGTACTTC.